Ten or more counts support the clone carrying this TCR beta chain. Its antigen is not identified. Using its own MiXCR run on the reads, TCRdb lists one record per CDR3 protein. The sample lists nearly 550,000 distinct CDR3 sequences, approximately 17% occurring once. This record belongs to a study of T cell repertoires in cytomegalovirus infection. About the study: CMV infection together with matching HLA type was indicated by public TCR beta signatures. Study results and caveats: HLA-C-restricted CMV clonotypes gave the most frequent clonotype in two of eight donors. Identification of carriers of CMV plus the relevant HLA was performed using cumulative public TCR beta family frequency.

The source material was CD8+ T cells from PBMCs. The clonotype comes from a human donor in good health (CMV status not recorded). Some clones in this sample may be carry-over from other donors' samples.

The CDR3 DNA reads as TGCGCCAGCAGCTTGGCGGCAGGGCCGAACACTGAAGCTTTCTTT. The encoded protein is CASSLAAGPNTEAFF. The chain has TRBV5-1 and TRBJ1-1; weak D call: TRBD1 (5 bases). The CDR3 loop spans 15 amino acids. V was clipped by 0 bases and J by 1 base, with 10 bases between them. Germline assignment: CDR1 SGHRS and CDR2 YFSETQ. The variable domain in full, completed from reference TRBV5-1 and TRBJ1-1, reads KAGVTQTPRYLIKTRGQQVTLSCSPISGHRSVSWYQQTPGQGLQFLFEYFSETQRNKGNFPGRFSGRQFSNSRSEMNVSTLELGDSALYLCASSLAAGPNTEAFFGQGTRLTVV.